The clone carrying this T cell receptor beta chain showed up many times. Its antigen is unidentified. This entry belongs to a study of Graves' ophthalmopathy and Graves' hyperthyroidism. Study findings and constraints: A model built from 13 signatures distinguished ophthalmopathy from stable hyperthyroidism with 87.88% sensitivity and about 80% specificity. Most thyroid-expanded clonotypes exceeding 0.001 frequency were also found in blood.

RNA served as the template for amplifying TCR beta CDR3 regions. Amplification began with first-round RT-PCR using HTBI primers, then second-round multiplex PCR was performed. TCRdb re-analysed the multiplex PCR reads in MiXCR, keeping a single row per CDR3 protein. The table lists approximately 540,000 distinct CDR3 sequences, approximately 35% of them singletons. Hyperthyroidism patients, aged 18 to 65, were newly diagnosed, under 2 months' duration. Other autoimmune diseases, uncontrolled infections, pregnancy or lactation ruled patients out of participation. CDR1 and CDR2 (germline): SNHLY, FYNNEI. CDR3 size: 15 residues. Trimming took 8 bases from V and 7 from J, leaving 21 bases between them.

Sequenced input: peripheral blood or thyroid tissue (not recorded which). This TCR derives from an adult man with Graves' hyperthyroidism. This chain uses TRBV2 with TRBJ1-5, with D possibly being TRBD1 (5 bases). This CDR3 is CASGEGDLFFQPQHF. The CDR3 DNA follows: TGTGCCAGCGGCGAAGGGGACCTTTTTTTCCAGCCCCAGCATTTT.